The rows below give T cell receptor beta chains drawn from one sample of a study of blood T cell repertoires in COVID-19. Repertoires were generated with immunoSEQ multiplex PCR, while TCRdb's copy carries only in-frame clones and drops some. Of about 160,000 clones listed, approximately 80% are singletons. What was sequenced was peripheral blood. The receptors were gathered from a woman over 75 with acute or convalescent COVID-19. The CDR3 runs from the conserved cysteine through the conserved F or W. D genes are given only for firm matches. Rows may omit the clone size; those that give it use once, few, many or a size class.

TRBJ1-6	-	-	TRBV6-1	CASSDKGLLNSPLHF	TGTGCCAGCAGTGACAAGGGACTGCTCAATTCACCCCTCCACTTT
TRBJ2-1	-	-	TRBV2	CASSDQGRSEQFF	TGTGCCAGCAGCGACCAGGGGCGTAGTGAGCAGTTCTTC
TRBJ1-6	-	medium-sized	TRBV9	CASSVEQGNNSPLHF	TGTGCCAGCAGCGTAGAACAGGGTAACAATTCACCCCTCCACTTT
TRBJ2-7	TRBD1	-	TRBV30	CAWSVGTGPYEQYF	TGTGCCTGGAGTGTCGGGACAGGGCCCTACGAGCAGTACTTC
TRBJ1-1	TRBD1	-	TRBV6-5	CASSKPGGFGTEAFF	TGTGCCAGCAGCAAACCAGGGGGCTTCGGCACTGAAGCTTTCTTT
TRBJ1-4	-	-	TRBV2	CASLGGLTNEKLFF	TGTGCCAGCCTCGGGGGGTTAACTAATGAAAAACTGTTTTTT
TRBJ2-7	TRBD1	-	TRBV19	CASSTMDRNEQYF	TGTGCCAGTAGTACCATGGACAGGAACGAGCAGTACTTC
TRBJ2-2	TRBD1	-	TRBV5-1	CASSYGQGTGELFF	TGCGCCAGCAGCTATGGACAGGGGACCGGGGAGCTGTTTTTT
TRBJ2-5	TRBD2	once	TRBV2	CASRQGGKETQYF	TGTGCCAGCAGGCAGGGAGGGAAAGAGACCCAGTACTTC
TRBJ2-2	TRBD1	-	TRBV6-2/TRBV6-3	CASSRRQGNTGELFF	TGTGCCAGCAGTCGCCGACAGGGGAACACCGGGGAGCTGTTTTTT
TRBJ1-2	-	-	TRBV9	CASSADYGYTF	TGTGCCAGCAGCGCTGACTATGGCTACACCTTC
TRBJ1-3	TRBD1	few	TRBV6-6	CASSGTGSGNTIYF	TGTGCCAGCAGTGGGACAGGCTCTGGAAACACCATATATTTT
TRBJ1-1	-	-	TRBV19	CASSMSEGTEAFF	TGTGCCAGTAGTATGTCGGAGGGGACTGAAGCTTTCTTT
TRBJ2-7	-	few	TRBV3-1/TRBV3-2	CASSQGLRDLSYEQYF	TGTGCCAGCAGCCAAGGACTCCGGGATCTCTCCTACGAGCAGTACTTC
TRBJ2-6	TRBD2	few	TRBV11-2	CASRRTSGSVPSGANVLTF	TGTGCCAGCAGACGAACTAGCGGGAGCGTACCCTCTGGGGCCAACGTCCTGACTTTC
TRBJ1-3	TRBD1	-	TRBV9	CASSVGTGKTGNTIYF	TGTGCCAGCAGCGTCGGGACAGGGAAAACTGGAAACACCATATATTTT
TRBJ2-7	-	-	TRBV7-2	CASSPSGPRYEQYF	TGTGCCAGCAGCCCCAGCGGGCCACGCTACGAGCAGTACTTC
TRBJ1-5	TRBD1	-	TRBV30	CACNRGPNQPQHF	TGTGCCTGTAACAGGGGGCCTAACCAGCCCCAGCATTTT
TRBJ1-5	TRBD1	-	TRBV7-9	CASSRTGDQPQHF	TGTGCCAGCAGCCGGACAGGGGACCAGCCCCAGCATTTT
TRBJ2-1	TRBD2	-	TRBV6-1	CASSETSGRAAEQFF	TGTGCCAGCAGTGAAACTAGCGGGAGGGCCGCGGAGCAGTTCTTC
TRBJ2-3	-	-	TRBV18	CASSPSLGPDTQYF	TGTGCCAGCTCACCATCCCTGGGCCCAGATACGCAGTATTTT
TRBJ2-3	TRBD2	-	TRBV6-2/TRBV6-3	CASSFPLAGGRDTQYF	TGTGCCAGCAGTTTCCCACTAGCGGGGGGTCGGGATACGCAGTATTTT
TRBJ2-1	-	-	TRBV5-4	CASREGGENYNEQFF	TGTGCCAGCAGAGAAGGGGGGGAGAACTACAATGAGCAGTTCTTC
TRBJ2-1	TRBD2	-	TRBV18	CASSTGTSSNEQFF	TGTGCCAGCTCAACAGGGACTAGCTCCAATGAGCAGTTCTTC
TRBJ2-2	-	-	TRBV5-6	CASSSQGIFPGELFF	TGTGCCAGCAGCTCGCAGGGGATCTTCCCCGGGGAGCTGTTTTTT
TRBJ2-1	TRBD2	-	TRBV7-7	CASSFSSGSADEQFF	TGTGCCAGCAGCTTTAGTAGCGGGAGTGCAGATGAGCAGTTCTTC
TRBJ1-4	TRBD1	-	TRBV5-4	CASSRDRGEEKLFF	TGTGCCAGCAGCCGGGACAGGGGTGAAGAAAAACTGTTTTTT
TRBJ1-2	-	many	TRBV12-3/TRBV12-4	CASSRQVLYGYTF	TGTGCCAGCAGCCGACAGGTTCTATATGGCTACACCTTC
TRBJ1-1	-	-	TRBV5-1	CASSLNSGVNTEAFF	TGCGCCAGCAGCTTAAATTCCGGGGTTAACACTGAAGCTTTCTTT
TRBJ1-2	-	-	TRBV3-1/TRBV3-2	CASSQLSGGDYGYTF	TGTGCCAGCAGCCAATTGTCCGGGGGTGACTATGGCTACACCTTC
TRBJ1-2	-	-	TRBV19	CASSIRGNYGYTF	TGTGCCAGTAGTATCCGGGGAAACTATGGCTACACCTTC
TRBJ1-3	TRBD1	-	TRBV5-1	CASSRLPPGQGSPNSGNTIYF	TGCGCCAGCAGCCGTCTACCTCCGGGACAGGGGTCCCCCAACTCTGGAAACACCATATATTTT
TRBJ2-5	-	-	TRBV7-9	CASSFGGTQETQYF	TGTGCCAGCAGCTTTGGGGGCACCCAAGAGACCCAGTACTTC
TRBJ1-4	-	-	TRBV5-6	CASSQYREKLFF	TGTGCCAGCAGCCAGTACAGGGAAAAACTGTTTTTT
TRBJ1-2	TRBD1	-	TRBV29-1	CSVEDQGESTGWWGYTF	TGCAGCGTTGAAGATCAGGGCGAATCGACAGGGTGGTGGGGCTACACCTTC
TRBJ2-2	-	-	TRBV5-1	CASSFRGITGELFF	TGCGCCAGCAGCTTCCGGGGGATCACCGGGGAGCTGTTTTTT
TRBJ1-3	-	-	TRBV6-1	CASSGAGIPSGNTIYF	TGTGCCAGCAGTGGGGCAGGGATTCCCTCTGGAAACACCATATATTTT
TRBJ2-2	-	once	TRBV5-1	CASSKTETANTGELFF	TGCGCCAGCAGCAAGACAGAGACCGCGAACACCGGGGAGCTGTTTTTT
TRBJ1-6	-	-	TRBV27	CASSFGQMNSPLHF	TGTGCCAGCAGTTTCGGACAAATGAATTCACCCCTCCACTTT
TRBJ2-2	-	-	TRBV11-1	CASSPSGLTNTGELFF	TGTGCCAGCAGCCCCTCAGGACTGACCAACACCGGGGAGCTGTTTTTT
TRBJ2-1	-	-	TRBV29-1	CSVEPLAGRRQFF	TGCAGCGTTGAACCCCTGGCGGGGCGGAGGCAGTTCTTC
TRBJ2-2	-	few	TRBV7-2	CASSFRRGGTGELFF	TGTGCCAGCAGCTTTCGGAGGGGAGGCACCGGGGAGCTGTTTTTT
TRBJ2-2	TRBD2	-	TRBV7-2	CASSPWGGNTGELFF	TGTGCCAGCAGCCCCTGGGGGGGGAACACCGGGGAGCTGTTTTTT
TRBJ2-3	TRBD2	once	TRBV19	CASSPVLAGGGGTDTQYF	TGTGCCAGTAGTCCCGTTCTAGCGGGAGGTGGAGGGACAGATACGCAGTATTTT
TRBJ1-5	-	-	TRBV6-5	CASSYAGNQPQHF	TGTGCCAGCAGTTACGCAGGGAATCAGCCCCAGCATTTT
TRBJ1-5	TRBD1	-	TRBV7-2	CASSMGGTGGDPQHF	TGTGCCAGCAGCATGGGGGGGACAGGGGGCGACCCCCAGCATTTT
TRBJ1-2	-	few	TRBV6-2/TRBV6-3	CASSRTANYGYTF	TGTGCCAGCAGCCGGACAGCTAACTATGGCTACACCTTC
TRBJ2-1	-	-	TRBV14	CASSLHLDYPNEQFF	TGTGCCAGCAGCCTCCATCTGGACTATCCGAATGAGCAGTTCTTC
TRBJ2-7	-	-	TRBV6-2/TRBV6-3	CASSWAGYEQYF	TGTGCCAGCAGTTGGGCAGGCTACGAGCAGTACTTC
TRBJ1-1	-	-	TRBV30	CAWRSELMTFF	TGTGCCTGGAGATCGGAGCTGATGACTTTCTTT
TRBJ1-2	-	few	TRBV5-1	CASSLENSHYGYTF	TGCGCCAGCAGCTTGGAGAACAGTCACTATGGCTACACCTTC
TRBJ1-5	-	few	TRBV18	CASSPTGGGDQPQHF	TGTGCCAGCTCACCGACTGGGGGGGGTGACCAGCCCCAGCATTTT
TRBJ1-2	-	-	TRBV6-5	CASKKQGQSYGYTF	TGTGCCAGCAAAAAACAGGGCCAATCCTATGGCTACACCTTC
TRBJ2-2	-	-	TRBV5-4	CASSLGENTGELFF	TGTGCCAGCAGCTTGGGAGAGAACACCGGGGAGCTGTTTTTT
TRBJ2-7	-	-	TRBV7-8	CASSLNRVVNEQYF	TGTGCCAGCAGCCTAAACAGGGTGGTGAACGAGCAGTACTTC
TRBJ1-2	-	once	TRBV7-2	CASSLVVAEPYGYTF	TGTGCCAGCAGCTTAGTGGTGGCAGAACCCTATGGCTACACCTTC
TRBJ2-3	TRBD1	few	TRBV7-2	CASSLTRGQSPQYF	TGTGCCAGCAGCCTAACAAGGGGACAGTCGCCGCAGTATTTT